These 22 T cell receptor beta chains were all obtained from the same sample, sequenced in a study of T cells in Graves' hyperthyroidism and ophthalmopathy. What was amplified from RNA transcripts were TCR beta CDR3 regions. With the HTBI primer set, the TCR CDR3 went through a first round of RT-PCR. TCRdb re-called the multiplex PCR reads through MiXCR, storing one row per CDR3 protein. In the table there are under 600,000 distinct CDR3 sequences, 15% to 20% of which are singletons. The specimen was blood. The receptors here all came from a middle-aged woman with Graves' ophthalmopathy.

At least ten counts were recorded for this clonotype. The CDR3 is CSARDFGGGAGTEAFF. For the CDR3, the DNA is TGCAGTGCTAGAGATTTTGGTGGGGGGGCTGGCACTGAAGCTTTCTTT. This sequence joins TRBV20-1 and TRBJ1-1; weak D call: TRBD1 (6 bases). CDR3 length: 16 residues. Germline V gene data show CDR1 as DFQATT and CDR2 as SNEGSKA (reference sequence). V was clipped by 0 bases and J by 4 bases, with 18 bases between them.

The V call is TRBV12-3 or TRBV12-4, the J call TRBJ1-5, with 9 bases matching TRBD1. V trimming: 5 bases; J trimming: 3 bases; junction bases outside the gene matches: 2. The CDR3 contains 14 residues. The CDR3 sequence is CASSRTGDNQPQHF. The CDR3 DNA reads as TGTGCCAGCAGTCGGACAGGGGACAATCAGCCCCAGCATTTT.

J is TRBJ2-1 and V is TRBV6-1; D is perhaps TRBD2 (6 bases). Germline V gene sequence: CDR1 MNHNS, CDR2 SASEGT. The CDR3 runs 13 residues. The germline V and J ends were trimmed by 10 bases and 5 bases, with 15 bases remaining between them. In nucleotides, the CDR3 is TGTGCCACCGCGGGTGGGGGGAACAATGAGCAGTTCTTC. Its protein is CATAGGGNNEQFF.

This clonotype was recorded at least ten times. The chain is built from TRBV20-1 and TRBJ2-3; 7 bases line up with TRBD2. This CDR3 region has 15 residues. Germline trimming cut 3 bases from V and 1 base from J; bases unmatched to any gene: 7. Germline V lookup: CDR1 DFQATT, CDR2 SNEGSKA (reference sequence). CDR3 protein: CSASPQRGRTDTQYF. The CDR3 nucleotides are TGCAGTGCTAGCCCTCAGCGGGGCCGCACAGATACGCAGTATTTT.

V usage is TRBV7-6 and J usage is TRBJ2-2; 9 nucleotides line up with TRBD2. CDR3 length: 17 residues. The V and J ends lost 5 bases and 5 bases, in that order; junction bases with no gene match: 12. Germline-derived CDR1 and CDR2 are SGHVS and FNYEAQ. CDR3 sequence (DNA): TGTGCCAGCAGCCCGCGTCGGGCGGGAGGGGGGACCGGGGAGCTGTTTTTT. This codes for CASSPRRAGGGTGELFF.

CDR3 nucleotide sequence: TGTGCCAGCAGTCCAGGTGGGCGGACAGGACTATCCTACGAGCAGTACTTC. This codes for CASSPGGRTGLSYEQYF. The chain employs TRBV27 and TRBJ2-7; D perhaps matches TRBD1 (7 bases). The germline gives CDR1 MNHEY, CDR2 SMNVEV (reference sequence). The CDR3 extends over 17 amino acids. Trimming removed 5 bases at V and 1 base at J, with 21 bases between.

V gene TRBV18 combines with J gene TRBJ2-7, with 11 bases lining up with TRBD2. Germline CDR1 is KGHSH and CDR2 is LQKENI. V shed 5 bases and J 2 bases; nucleotides not matched to a gene: 11. The CDR3 extends over 17 amino acids. The CDR3 nucleotides read TGTGCCAGCTCAGCGCGGAGACTAGCGGGAAATACCTACGAGCAGTACTTC. As protein: CASSARRLAGNTYEQYF.

This clonotype was recorded many times. For the CDR3, the DNA is TGTGCCAGCAGCCCGACAGGGTCCTATAATTCACCCCTCCACTTT. It encodes CASSPTGSYNSPLHF. The rearrangement links TRBV12-3 or TRBV12-4 to TRBJ1-6; TRBD1 agrees at 7 bases. The CDR3 is 15 residues long. The trim removed 6 bases at V and 1 base at J, leaving 3 bases unmatched.

This clonotype was counted ten times or more. The chain links TRBV7-8 to TRBJ2-1; 7 bases map to TRBD2. With V trimmed by 0 bases and J by 12 bases, 5 bases remained unmatched. This CDR3 region has 13 residues. The V gene's germline CDR1 is SGHVS and CDR2 FQNEAQ. CDR3 bases: TGTGCCAGCAGCTTAGCGGAGACTAGCTTGCAGTTCTTC. Its translation: CASSLAETSLQFF.

Turning to this clonotype: Possible read error: a much larger clone is one base away. The rearrangement joins TRBV3-1 to TRBJ2-2; a possible D gene is TRBD2 (5 bases). The germline V gene encodes CDR1 LGHDT and CDR2 YNNKEL (reference sequence). This CDR3 has 14 residues. CDR3 coding DNA: TGTGCCAGCACCCCCCTTCCGAACACCGGGGAGCCGTTTTTT. It yields the protein CASTPLPNTGEPFF.

There are many counts of this clonotype. The rearrangement joins TRBV2 to TRBJ1-6; TRBD1 agrees at 12 bases. CDR1 is SNHLY and CDR2 is FYNNEI in the germline V gene. V gave up 6 bases and J gave up 5 bases; unmatched junction bases: 5. The CDR3 has 16 residues. Written as DNA, the CDR3 is TGTGCCAGCAGCTTCCGGGACAGGGGGCATAATTCACCCCTCCACTTT. This sequence encodes CASSFRDRGHNSPLHF.

V is TRBV19 and J is TRBJ2-3, with TRBD2 matching 9 bases. The trim removed 3 bases at V and 6 bases at J, leaving 4 bases unmatched. The V gene's germline CDR1 is LNHDA and CDR2 SQIVND (reference sequence). The CDR3 is 14 residues long. CDR3 sequence (DNA): TGTGCCAGTAGTATGTTAGCGGGAGTGGATACGCAGTATTTT. Protein: CASSMLAGVDTQYF.

The CDR3 loop is CASSDRIGSGSGEQYF. DNA of the CDR3: TGCGCCAGCAGTGATAGGATTGGTAGCGGGAGTGGGGAGCAGTACTTC. The chain recombines TRBV10-1 with TRBJ2-7, with 9 bases fitting TRBD2. The V gene's germline CDR1 is WNHNN and CDR2 SYGVQD (reference sequence). V shed 3 bases and J 7 bases; nucleotides not matched to a gene: 13. The CDR3 has 16 amino acids.

The rearrangement uses TRBV19 and TRBJ1-1, with TRBD1 matching over 9 bases. The CDR3 loop spans 16 amino acids. V was clipped by 8 bases and J by 1 base; unmatched bases: 11. Germline values: CDR1 LNHDA, CDR2 SQIVND (reference sequence). The CDR3 reads CASAPSWTGANTEAFF. Written as DNA, the CDR3 is TGTGCCAGTGCCCCCAGCTGGACAGGGGCGAACACTGAAGCTTTCTTT.

At least ten counts were recorded for this clonotype. V gene TRBV5-1 combines with J gene TRBJ1-1; D call uncertain. This CDR3 is 16 amino acids long. CDR1 is SGHRS, CDR2 YFSETQ, per germline. Between the trimmed V and J ends, which lost 0 bases and 4 bases, there was a span of 16 bases. CDR3 amino acids: CASSLEGLGSSTEAFF. Written as DNA, the CDR3 is TGCGCCAGCAGCTTGGAAGGGTTAGGTTCGAGCACTGAAGCTTTCTTT.

The sample holds many counts of this clonotype. This chain connects TRBV7-9 to TRBJ2-1; TRBD2 might be the D (7 bases). Germline CDR1 is SEHNR and CDR2 is FQNEAQ (reference sequence). V was clipped by 1 base and J by 0 bases, with 13 bases between them. This CDR3 comprises 17 residues. The CDR3 region is CASSLEGGGPSYNEQFF. CDR3 DNA: TGTGCCAGCAGCTTAGAAGGGGGGGGGCCCTCCTACAATGAGCAGTTCTTC.

This clonotype was found once. The V and J genes are TRBV6-1 and TRBJ2-7; D is perhaps TRBD2 (5 bases). CDR1 is MNHNS and CDR2 is SASEGT in the germline V gene. Trimming took off 1 base at V and 5 bases at J, with 15 bases between the two ends. The CDR3 is 15 residues long. CDR3 nucleotides: TGTGCCAGCAGTGAAGGGGCTAGCCTTGCTCACGAGCAGTACTTC. It yields the protein CASSEGASLAHEQYF.

This clonotype was recorded at least ten times. J is TRBJ2-1 and V is TRBV6-2 or TRBV6-3; 13 positions match TRBD2. The CDR3 has 15 residues. V was pared by 6 bases and J by 9 bases, with 8 bases of the junction left unmatched. Germline V gene sequence: CDR1 MNHEY, CDR2 SVGEGT. CDR3 sequence: CASSSTGLAGVEQFF. The CDR3 DNA follows: TGTGCCAGCAGCTCCACTGGACTAGCGGGAGTTGAGCAGTTCTTC.

A note on this clonotype: This may be a read error, as it is one base from a much larger clone. The chain is built from TRBV18 and TRBJ2-7; D not resolved. Germline V gives CDR1 KGHSH, CDR2 LQKENI. The CDR3 consists of 14 residues. V was shortened by 7 bases and J by 5 bases, with 18 bases between the two germline ends. The CDR3 protein is CASLPRDMFNEQYF. The CDR3 DNA follows: TGTGCCAGCTTACCGAGAGACATGTTCAACGAGCAGTACTTC. Full variable domain (missing parts from reference TRBV18 and TRBJ2-7): NAGVMQNPRHLVRRRGQEARLRCSPMKGHSHVYWYRQLPEEGLKFMVYLQKENIIDESGMPKERFSAEFPKEGPSILRIQQVVRGDSAAYFCASLPRDMFNEQYFGPGTRLTVT.

This clonotype appeared many times. V usage is TRBV27 and J usage is TRBJ2-1, with D possibly being TRBD1 (5 bases). The ends were cut back, 7 bases at V and 1 base at J, with 14 bases in the middle. CDR3 size: 15 residues. Germline-derived CDR1 and CDR2 are MNHEY and SMNVEV (reference sequence). The CDR3: CASTNQGGSYNEQFF. The CDR3 DNA reads TGTGCCAGCACCAACCAGGGCGGATCCTACAATGAGCAGTTCTTC.

The sample holds many counts of this clonotype. The rearrangement uses TRBV12-3 or TRBV12-4 and TRBJ1-1, with D possibly TRBD1 on 5 matching bases. The CDR3 has 17 amino acids. Trimming cost V 6 bases and J 4 bases, with 24 bases left between them. The CDR3 here is CASRIAGGPQGSTEAFF. CDR3 bases: TGTGCCAGCAGAATTGCCGGGGGACCCCAAGGGAGCACTGAAGCTTTCTTT.

This clonotype has ten or more counts. This sequence joins TRBV15 and TRBJ2-7; 10 bases are shared with TRBD2. Germline assignment: CDR1 LNHNV and CDR2 YYDKDF (reference sequence). This CDR3 comprises 14 residues. The trim removed 0 bases at V and 5 bases at J, leaving 1 base unmatched. CDR3 in DNA: TGTGCCACCAGCAGAGAAGGGACTAGCGACGAGCAGTACTTC. Amino acids: CATSREGTSDEQYF.